Included here is one T cell receptor beta chain sequence, with context. Its antigen is not identified. Co-extracting RNA and DNA was done with roughly 18-32 mg of unsorted bulk tissue as input. The data belong to a study of tumor-infiltrating lymphocytes in primary liver carcinoma. About the research overall: These patients were men and women whose ages were 30 to 69 years. Maximum tumor diameters ranged from about 4.2 to 11 cm, stage T1-T3 N0M0. Whole-study results and caveats: Blood's top-250-clone fraction was significantly lower than that of tumors (p = 0.039). Just around 8-25% of top clones spanned all five tumor regions.

The germline V gene encodes CDR1 MDHEN and CDR2 SYDVKM. CDR3 size: 14 residues. TCR beta cDNA was reverse-transcribed from 500 to 550 ng of total RNA. The reaction used a constant-region primer and ProtoScript II reverse transcriptase. Each TCR beta library was derived from three nested multiplex PCR rounds that employed slightly modified ARM-PCR. Amplification in the first two PCR rounds was performed using TRBV1-TRBV30 forward primers and a C-beta reverse primer for roughly 9 cycles each. One entry per CDR3 protein results from TCRdb running MiXCR on the multiplex PCR reads. The profile shows roughly 70,000 distinct CDR3 sequences, roughly two thirds of them singletons.

The V and J genes are TRBV28 and TRBJ2-7; D is perhaps TRBD2 (6 bases). The last part of the DNA fits TRBJ2-1 better; the J call may be wrong. The sample consisted of liver tumor tissue from sampling region 4. Subset: tumor region T4, right-lateral pole. This TCR was sampled from a man in his forties with primary liver carcinoma and hepatitis B virus infection. The DNA of the CDR3 is TGTGCCAGCAGTTTTCTCGCTGGGGGGTACGAGCAGTTCTTC. Translated, it gives CASSFLAGGYEQFF.